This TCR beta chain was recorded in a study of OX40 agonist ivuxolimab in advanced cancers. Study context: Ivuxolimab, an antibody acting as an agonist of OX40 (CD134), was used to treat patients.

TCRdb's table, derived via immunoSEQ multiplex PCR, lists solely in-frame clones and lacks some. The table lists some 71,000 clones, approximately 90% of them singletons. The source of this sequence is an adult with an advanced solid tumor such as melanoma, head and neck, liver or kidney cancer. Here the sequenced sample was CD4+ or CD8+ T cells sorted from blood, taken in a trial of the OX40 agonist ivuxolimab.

DNA for the CDR3: TGTGCCAGCAGCGTCACAGACGGACAGGGCTACGAGCAGTACTTC. The encoded protein is CASSVTDGQGYEQYF. This sequence joins TRBV9 and TRBJ2-7; TRBD1 aligns across 8 bases. This CDR3 is built from 15 residues. Germline CDR1 SGDLS, CDR2 YYNGEE. The trim removed 2 bases at V and 3 bases at J, leaving 7 bases unmatched.